This T cell receptor beta chain is drawn from a study of vaccination and CD4 T cells after COVID-19. The treatment is: 10-day PBMC culture with coronavirus spike peptide pools or control peptides (ViraFEST assay). This CDR3 is built from 15 residues. Germline CDR1 is SNHLY and CDR2 is FYNNEI. The V and J ends lost 6 bases and 5 bases respectively, with 18 bases between them. Scientists ran DNA taken from cultured CD4+ T cells through the Oncomine TCR Beta short-read assay for sequencing. One entry per CDR3 protein results from TCRdb running MiXCR on the PCR reads. The sample has around 13,000 distinct CDR3 sequences, 60% seen once. This clonotype was observed a handful of times. Its antigen remains unidentified.

The chain joins TRBV2 to TRBJ2-3; a possible D gene is TRBD1 (7 bases). The sequence was collected from a human donor who had recovered from COVID-19. The sequencing input was CD4+ T cells from blood, cultured in vitro. CDR3 DNA sequence: TGTGCCAGCAGAGCACAGGGGCAGGGGGGAGATACGCAGTATTTT. Translation: CASRAQGQGGDTQYF.